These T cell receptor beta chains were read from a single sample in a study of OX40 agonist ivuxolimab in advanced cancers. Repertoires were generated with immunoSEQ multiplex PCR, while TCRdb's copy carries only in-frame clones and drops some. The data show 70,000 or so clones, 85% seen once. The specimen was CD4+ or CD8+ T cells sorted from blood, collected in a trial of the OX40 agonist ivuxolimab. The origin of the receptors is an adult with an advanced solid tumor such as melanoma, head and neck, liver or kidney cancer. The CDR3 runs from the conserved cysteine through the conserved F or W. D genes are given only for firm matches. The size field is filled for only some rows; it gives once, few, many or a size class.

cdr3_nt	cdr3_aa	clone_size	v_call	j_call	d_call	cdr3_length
TGTGCCAGCAGTGGTGTGAACATGGACGGCGAGCAGTACTTC	CASSGVNMDGEQYF	few	TRBV2	TRBJ2-7	NA	14
TGTGCCATCAGTGAGTGGAACAGGGGGCAGATGAACACTGAAGCTTTCTTT	CAISEWNRGQMNTEAFF	NA	TRBV10-3	TRBJ1-1	TRBD1	17
TGTGCCAGCAGATTTACAGGGGCCGCAACACATGGCTACACCTTC	CASRFTGAATHGYTF	NA	TRBV7-2	TRBJ1-2	TRBD1	15
TGCGCCAGCAGCCAAGATTGGGACAGGGCATTCCCTGGAAACACCATATATTTT	CASSQDWDRAFPGNTIYF	NA	TRBV4-1	TRBJ1-3	TRBD1	18
TGTGCCAGCAGCCTCGACGAAGTCTATAGCAATCAGCCCCAGCATTTT	CASSLDEVYSNQPQHF	NA	TRBV9	TRBJ1-5	NA	16
TGTGCCAGCACCGAAGGGGGCGCCGGCACAGATACGCAGTATTTT	CASTEGGAGTDTQYF	NA	TRBV6-5	TRBJ2-3	TRBD1	15
TGCGCCAGCAGCCCCGACAGGGGCGATGAAAAACTGTTTTTT	CASSPDRGDEKLFF	NA	TRBV5-1	TRBJ1-4	TRBD1	14
TGCGCCAGCAGTCAATGGCGGGAGAGGGTTGAGCAGTTCTTC	CASSQWRERVEQFF	NA	TRBV23-1	TRBJ2-1	TRBD2	14
TGTGCCAGCTCACCATCGACGGGAGGGCCGTACAATGAGCAGTTCTTC	CASSPSTGGPYNEQFF	NA	TRBV18	TRBJ2-1	TRBD2	16
TGTGCCACCGTCTGGACAGGGCTCGGGAATCAGCCCCAGCATTTT	CATVWTGLGNQPQHF	NA	TRBV28	TRBJ1-5	TRBD1	15
TGTGCCAGCAGTTTGGGACTAGCGGTCTACGAGCAGTACTTC	CASSLGLAVYEQYF	NA	TRBV28	TRBJ2-7	TRBD2	14
TGTGCCAGCAGCTTAATGAGGGGCTATGGCTACACCTTC	CASSLMRGYGYTF	NA	TRBV11-1	TRBJ1-2	NA	13
TGCGCCAGCAGTGACGGGACTAGCGGCCGAGGGTACATTCAGTACTTC	CASSDGTSGRGYIQYF	NA	TRBV10-1	TRBJ2-4	TRBD2	16
TGTGCCACCAGCAGAGGTCCGCGGGAGCAGTACTTC	CATSRGPREQYF	NA	TRBV15	TRBJ2-7	NA	12
TGCAGCGTTGATGACACGTATGGCTACACCTTC	CSVDDTYGYTF	NA	TRBV29-1	TRBJ1-2	NA	11
TGTGCCAGCTCACCAGTTTCTAGCGGTCTTGGTGAGCAGTTCTTC	CASSPVSSGLGEQFF	NA	TRBV18	TRBJ2-1	TRBD2	15
TGTGCCAGCTCACCACGGGCCTTACAGGAAAGGCAGTTCTTC	CASSPRALQERQFF	NA	TRBV18	TRBJ2-1	NA	14
TGTGCCAGCAGTCTCGGACCGTATCAGCCCCAGCATTTT	CASSLGPYQPQHF	NA	TRBV2	TRBJ1-5	NA	13
TGTGCCAGCAGCCCCTGGGACAGAGGTGGTTGGACTAATGAAAAACTGTTTTTT	CASSPWDRGGWTNEKLFF	once	TRBV11-2	TRBJ1-4	TRBD1	18
TGTGCCAGCTCACCCCCGGACTACGCAGATACGCAGTATTTT	CASSPPDYADTQYF	NA	TRBV18	TRBJ2-3	NA	14
TGCGCCAGCAGCCAAGACGGGAGCGGGGGCGCTGGGGCCAACGTCCTGACTTTC	CASSQDGSGGAGANVLTF	NA	TRBV4-1	TRBJ2-6	TRBD2	18
TGTGCCAGCAGCGTAGTGGGGGCGGGTGAGCAGTTCTTC	CASSVVGAGEQFF	NA	TRBV9	TRBJ2-1	NA	13
TGCGCCAGCAGCGGGGACAAAGCGACCTACGAGCAGTACTTC	CASSGDKATYEQYF	once	TRBV5-1	TRBJ2-7	NA	14
TGTGCCAGCAGTTTTACTGCCACTGAAGCTTTCTTT	CASSFTATEAFF	NA	TRBV28	TRBJ1-1	NA	12
TGTGCCAGCAGTTACGGGGCGGGGCTGAAGTTCTTC	CASSYGAGLKFF	NA	TRBV6-6	TRBJ2-1	NA	12
TGTGCCAGCAGTTTGGCGGGAGAGACCTACGAGCAGTACTTC	CASSLAGETYEQYF	NA	TRBV28	TRBJ2-7	TRBD2	14
TGTGCCAGCAGTGGAAGGGGCAGTCTCCACGAGCAGTACTTC	CASSGRGSLHEQYF	few	TRBV6-1	TRBJ2-7	NA	14
TGTGCCAGCAGCTTAAGTGCCGGGCACAATGAGCAGTTCTTC	CASSLSAGHNEQFF	NA	TRBV11-3	TRBJ2-1	NA	14
TGCGCCAGCAGCTTGACTAGCGGGTTGACCGAGCAGTACTTC	CASSLTSGLTEQYF	NA	TRBV5-1	TRBJ2-7	TRBD2	14
TGTGCCAGCAGTTTTGACCGCCAGACGGAAAAACTGTTTTTT	CASSFDRQTEKLFF	once	TRBV28	TRBJ1-4	NA	14
TGTGCCAGCAGGCTTCACGGGGACAGGAATTACGAGCAGTACTTC	CASRLHGDRNYEQYF	few	TRBV28	TRBJ2-7	TRBD1	15
TGTGCCAGCAGCGGGCGGCTAAGCGGGAGGTGGGGCACAGATACGCAGTATTTT	CASSGRLSGRWGTDTQYF	NA	TRBV7-2	TRBJ2-3	TRBD2	18
TGTGCCAGCAGCTTAGGGGGGTTTGAGGGGTTCGAGCAGTACTTC	CASSLGGFEGFEQYF	NA	TRBV7-9	TRBJ2-7	NA	15
TGTGCCAGTAGTTCCCAAGCTCACGGGAATGAGCAGTTCTTC	CASSSQAHGNEQFF	NA	TRBV19	TRBJ2-1	NA	14
TGTGCCAGCAGCCGCAACAGGGATACTGAAGCTTTCTTT	CASSRNRDTEAFF	NA	TRBV6-5	TRBJ1-1	NA	13
TGCAGCGTTAGAAAACCCACCGGCTCTGGCTACACCTTC	CSVRKPTGSGYTF	NA	TRBV29-1	TRBJ1-2	NA	13
TGCGCCAGCAGCTTCGGCCCTAGCGGGGGAAACAATGAGCAGTTCTTC	CASSFGPSGGNNEQFF	once	TRBV5-1	TRBJ2-1	TRBD2	16
TGCAGCGTTGACGAAGCGGAGTTCTTC	CSVDEAEFF	few	TRBV29-1	TRBJ2-1	NA	9
TGTGCCAGCAGCTTAGTTAGGAACACTGAAGCTTTCTTT	CASSLVRNTEAFF	NA	TRBV11-3	TRBJ1-1	NA	13
TGCAGCGTTGAGCTACGGGGGGACCGAGGGGAGCAGTACTTC	CSVELRGDRGEQYF	few	TRBV29-1	TRBJ2-7	TRBD2	14
TGTGCCAGCAGTCCCCGACGTAGCTCCTACGAGCAGTACTTC	CASSPRRSSYEQYF	few	TRBV28	TRBJ2-7	NA	14
TGTGCCAGCAGTGCCACAGGGGCCTATGGCTACACCTTC	CASSATGAYGYTF	NA	TRBV28	TRBJ1-2	TRBD1	13
TGCGCCAGCATACCCACCATTTCGCTGGGGGAGCAGTTCTTC	CASIPTISLGEQFF	NA	TRBV10-1	TRBJ2-1	NA	14
TGTGCCAGCAGCCCAGTCGATAGCGGGACCAACGAGCAGTACTTC	CASSPVDSGTNEQYF	NA	TRBV5-4	TRBJ2-7	TRBD2	15
TGCGCCAGCACCCCGGTGGGGACAGGGAGCGAAAAACTGTTTTTT	CASTPVGTGSEKLFF	few	TRBV4-1	TRBJ1-4	TRBD1	15
TGTGCCAGCAGCCAGGGGGCGGACACTGAAGCTTTCTTT	CASSQGADTEAFF	NA	TRBV6-1	TRBJ1-1	TRBD1	13
TGTGCCAGCAGCTTAGGAGGACAGGGGGGAGAGACCCAGTACTTC	CASSLGGQGGETQYF	NA	TRBV7-6	TRBJ2-5	TRBD1	15
TGTGCCAGCAGCCCCCACGTACGTGGGGGCCCGACAACTAATGAAAAACTGTTTTTT	CASSPHVRGGPTTNEKLFF	once	TRBV9	TRBJ1-4	NA	19
TGTGCCAGCTCACAAAGAGGAACAAGCAATCAGCCCCAGCATTTT	CASSQRGTSNQPQHF	NA	TRBV18	TRBJ1-5	NA	15
TGTGCCAGCAGTGAAAACGGCCCCCTCCGGGAGCTGTTTTTT	CASSENGPLRELFF	once	TRBV6-1	TRBJ2-2	NA	14
TGTGCCAGCAGTTTATCACAGCTGAACTATGGCTACACCTTC	CASSLSQLNYGYTF	NA	TRBV6-1	TRBJ1-2	NA	14
TGTGCCAGCAGTGCGACGGACAATGAGCAGTTCTTC	CASSATDNEQFF	NA	TRBV6-5	TRBJ2-1	NA	12
TGTGCCAGCAGTTTATCATGGGGAGGAGGGGAGCTGTTTTTT	CASSLSWGGGELFF	NA	TRBV27	TRBJ2-2	NA	14
TGTGCCAGTAGTATAGACCCGGGACAGACTTCACGCTACACCTTC	CASSIDPGQTSRYTF	NA	TRBV19	TRBJ1-2	TRBD1	15
TGTGCCAGCAGTTTTTTTGCTGAAGCTTTCTTT	CASSFFAEAFF	NA	TRBV28	TRBJ1-1	NA	11